This TCR beta chain was recorded in a study of cytomegalovirus exposure and HLA in healthy donors. Overall study context: In an early release, HLA-typed donors contributed about 79 million unique TCR sequences. Study results and caveats: Immune exposure data for these donors was limited to CMV serostatus. Rare TCR sequences predominated, though certain public TCRs were found in many donors.

Vbeta (60) and Jbeta (13) primers were used in the PCR. This table comes from immunoSEQ multiplex PCR, and its TCRdb copy is limited to in-frame clones, with some not included. The top ten clones hold approximately 1.5% of a sample with around 180,000 clones, around 80% of them seen once. Per the germline V gene, CDR1 is SGHDN and CDR2 is FVKESK. The CDR3 runs 12 residues. Of note for this clone: Its antigen is unknown. An end of the junction differs from the germline gene, which may be a read error.

The source is a woman in her 30s in good health and CMV-seropositive. Sequenced sample: PBMCs. The chain joins TRBV14 to TRBJ2-3, with D possibly matching TRBD2 (6 bases). The chain's CDR3 is CASSPPTRKLRF. Here the CDR3 DNA reads TGTGCCAGCAGCCCGCCGACTAGAAAGCTGCGTTTT.